This T cell receptor (beta chain) stems from a study of blood T cells in healthy people across ages. Study observations and caveats: Compared with aged donors, long-lived donors showed fewer expanded clones, suggesting selection.

For the second PCR, which ran for about 6 to 12 cycles, a sample-barcoded 5' primer and a J-beta primer mix were used. TCRdb ran MiXCR on the 5' RACE reads and lists one entry per CDR3 protein. The sample carries 790,000 or so distinct CDR3 sequences, about 61% recorded once. The germline gives CDR1 SEHNR, CDR2 FQNEAQ (reference sequence). The CDR3 runs to 16 residues. V trimming: 1 base; J trimming: 3 bases; junction bases outside the gene matches: 7. This clonotype was seen a handful of times. Its matching antigen is unknown. The sequence was collected from a man in his forties or fifties in good health. Sequencing was performed on blood. The V gene is TRBV7-9, the J gene TRBJ2-3, with 7 bases lining up with TRBD1. This chain's CDR3 is CASSLGETGITDTQYF. CDR3 DNA: TGTGCCAGCAGCTTAGGAGAGACAGGGATAACAGATACGCAGTATTTT. Using reference TRBV7-9 and TRBJ2-3 for the parts outside the CDR3, the full variable domain is DTGVSQNPRHKITKRGQNVTFRCDPISEHNRLYWYRQTLGQGPEFLTYFQNEAQLEKSRLLSDRFSAERPKGSFSTLEIQRTEQGDSAMYLCASSLGETGITDTQYFGPGTRLTVL.